The rows below give T cell receptor beta chains drawn from one sample of a study of T cell responses to AZD1222 COVID-19 vaccine. TCRdb keeps only in-frame clones here, not all; method: immunoSEQ multiplex PCR. The sample records over 100,000 clones, about nine tenths being singletons. Sequencing used peripheral blood, obtained on day 0 of AZD1222 vaccination. The receptors originated from an adult in good health. CDR3s include the opening cysteine and the closing phenylalanine or tryptophan.

CDR3aa: CASSPRGGPQETQYF
v_gene: TRBV11-2

CDR3aa: CASSTGGLTDTQYF
v_gene: TRBV19

CDR3aa: CASSQDHRTEAFF
v_gene: TRBV9

CDR3aa: CASSGERHPDIQYF
v_gene: TRBV9

CDR3aa: CASSRLVPYEQYF
v_gene: TRBV7-3

CDR3aa: CASSQAPGFSHEQYF
v_gene: TRBV4-3

CDR3aa: CASSYLGTVNEKLFF
v_gene: TRBV6-2/TRBV6-3

CDR3aa: CASSLSGGENSPLHF
v_gene: TRBV28

CDR3aa: CASSFLAGGPNEQFF
v_gene: TRBV27

CDR3aa: CASSFSGWGGYTF
v_gene: TRBV12-3/TRBV12-4

CDR3aa: CASSPLGRGGYTF
v_gene: TRBV7-8

CDR3aa: CASSLATGGETQYF
v_gene: TRBV5-6

CDR3aa: CASIPSTGAGETQYF
v_gene: TRBV7-2

CDR3aa: CASSYPSGYLQEQYF
v_gene: TRBV6-6

CDR3aa: CASTTGGTYNEQFF
v_gene: TRBV28

CDR3aa: CAWNRELGYEQYF
v_gene: TRBV30

CDR3aa: CASSLEGNTIYF
v_gene: TRBV5-1

CDR3aa: CSAAAGYGYTF
v_gene: TRBV20-1

CDR3aa: CASSPTDRVHEQYF
v_gene: TRBV11-3

CDR3aa: CASSRRERGRSDTQYF
v_gene: TRBV5-4

CDR3aa: CASSLDRGNYGYTF
v_gene: TRBV28

CDR3aa: CASSLDRVRYNQPQHF
v_gene: TRBV5-5

CDR3aa: CATGNRVSYEQYF
v_gene: TRBV15

CDR3aa: CASSQYSGDTGELFF
v_gene: TRBV4-3

CDR3aa: CASIPNGYYGDYTF
v_gene: TRBV2

CDR3aa: CASSLGRSYTF
v_gene: TRBV7-2

CDR3aa: CASARGVGEQYF
v_gene: TRBV27

CDR3aa: CASSQGGRETQYF
v_gene: TRBV13

CDR3aa: CASSPIGRGPGETQYF
v_gene: TRBV7-2

CDR3aa: CASSATRKDTGELFF
v_gene: TRBV7-7

CDR3aa: CASSQNGDGGYTF
v_gene: TRBV5-1